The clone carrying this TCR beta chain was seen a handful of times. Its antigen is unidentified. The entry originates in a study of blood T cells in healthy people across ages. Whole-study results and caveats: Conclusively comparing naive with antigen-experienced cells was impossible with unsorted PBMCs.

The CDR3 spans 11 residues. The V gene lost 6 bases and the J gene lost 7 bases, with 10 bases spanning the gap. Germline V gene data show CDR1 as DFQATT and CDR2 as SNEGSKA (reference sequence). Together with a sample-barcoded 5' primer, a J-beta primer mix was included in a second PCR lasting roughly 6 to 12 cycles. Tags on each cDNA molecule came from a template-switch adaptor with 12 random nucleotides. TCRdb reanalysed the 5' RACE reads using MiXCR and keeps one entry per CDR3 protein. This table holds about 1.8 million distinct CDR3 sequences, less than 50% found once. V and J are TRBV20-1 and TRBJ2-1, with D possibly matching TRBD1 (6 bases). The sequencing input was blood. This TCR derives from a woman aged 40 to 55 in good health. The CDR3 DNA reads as TGCAGTGCAGTAACAGGGAATGAGCAGTTCTTC. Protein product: CSAVTGNEQFF.